These 6 T cell receptor beta chains were all obtained from the same sample, sequenced in a study of T cells in narcolepsy. TCRdb's table, derived via immunoSEQ multiplex PCR, lists solely in-frame clones and lacks some. Of 30,000 to 40,000 clones in the sample, approximately 77% are singletons; the top ten hold roughly 2%. The sequenced sample consisted of memory (CD45RA-) CD4+ T cells from blood. All receptors come from a human donor in good health.

The rearrangement links TRBV9 to TRBJ2-7, with D maybe TRBD2 (5 bases). The CDR3 spans 13 residues. Germline V gene lookup returns CDR1 SGDLS and CDR2 YYNGEE. The V end was cut by 0 bases, the J end by 3 bases, with 7 bases between. DNA of the CDR3: TGTGCCAGCAGCGTAGGGAGGCTCTACGAGCAGTACTTC. It encodes CASSVGRLYEQYF. The entire variable domain, with the rest obtained from reference TRBV9 and TRBJ2-7, is as follows: DSGVTQTPKHLITATGQRVTLRCSPRSGDLSVYWYQQSLDQGLQFLIQYYNGEERAKGNILERFSAQQFPDLHSELNLSSLELGDSALYFCASSVGRLYEQYFGPGTRLTVT.

This chain connects TRBV19 to TRBJ2-2; 12 bases are shared with TRBD2. The CDR3 loop spans 19 amino acids. Losses at the gene ends were 3 bases for V and 4 bases for J; bases not matched to a gene: 12. The germline V gene encodes CDR1 LNHDA and CDR2 SQIVND (reference sequence). The CDR3 loop is CASSIILAGGKMSTGELFF. CDR3 sequence (DNA): TGTGCCAGTAGTATCATCCTAGCGGGAGGGAAGATGTCCACCGGGGAGCTGTTTTTT.

The chain is built from TRBV19 and TRBJ1-1; D not resolved. V was trimmed by 10 bases and J by 1 base, leaving 16 bases between them. The CDR3 consists of 14 residues. Germline CDR1 and CDR2: LNHDA and SQIVND (reference sequence). This CDR3 reads CATQRVESNTEAFF. In DNA, the CDR3 is TGTGCCACCCAGAGGGTAGAGTCGAACACTGAAGCTTTCTTT. Based on the CDR3 plus reference TRBV19 and TRBJ1-1, the full variable domain is DGGITQSPKYLFRKEGQNVTLSCEQNLNHDAMYWYRQDPGQGLRLIYYSQIVNDFQKGDIAEGYSVSREKKESFPLTVTSAQKNPTAFYLCATQRVESNTEAFFGQGTRLTVV.

The J gene is TRBJ2-7, the V gene TRBV4-2, with D tentatively TRBD1 or TRBD2 (5 bases each). This CDR3 contains 14 residues. Germline lookup yields CDR1 LGHNA and CDR2 YNFKEQ. V shed 6 bases and J shed 0 bases, with 12 bases lying between them. CDR3 amino acids: CASRPGRASYEQYF. The DNA for the CDR3 is TGTGCCAGCAGGCCAGGGCGGGCCTCCTACGAGCAGTACTTC.

This clone occurred once. The CDR3 sequence is CASSPRPGETQYF. In DNA, the CDR3 is TGTGCCAGCAGCCCCCGCCCTGGAGAGACCCAGTACTTC. V is TRBV5-5 and J is TRBJ2-5, with unresolved D. Trimming pared 4 bases from V and 4 bases from J, leaving 11 bases between. CDR3 length: 13 residues. Germline V gives CDR1 SGHKS, CDR2 YYEKEE (reference sequence).

The chain combines TRBV15 with TRBJ1-4; D is perhaps TRBD1 (6 bases). V was cut by 0 bases and J by 3 bases, with 11 bases left in between. CDR1 is LNHNV and CDR2 is YYDKDF in the germline V gene (reference sequence). CDR3 length: 16 amino acids. CDR3 sequence (DNA): TGTGCCACCAGCAGAGATGGGGGGGCGGCTAATGAAAAACTGTTTTTT. Translating it yields CATSRDGGAANEKLFF.